The 32 T cell receptor beta chains listed next were all sequenced from one sample in a study of T cell responses to AZD1222 COVID-19 vaccine. Here immunoSEQ multiplex PCR was the method, and the copy in TCRdb shows in-frame clones only, minus some. The sample consists of roughly 140,000 clones, 80% to 90% of them appearing once. The sample here was peripheral blood, taken on day 0 of AZD1222 vaccination. All receptors come from an adult in good health.

V is TRBV19 and J is TRBJ2-7, with D possibly called TRBD1 or TRBD2 (5 bases each). The CDR3 spans 14 residues. The V and J ends lost 6 bases and 6 bases respectively, with 18 bases between them. The V gene's germline CDR1 is LNHDA and CDR2 SQIVND (reference sequence). CDR3 amino acids: CASSPTGTSREQYF. CDR3 sequence (DNA): TGTGCCAGTAGCCCTACTGGGACCTCTCGCGAGCAGTACTTC.

V and J are TRBV5-4 and TRBJ1-2, with a tentative D call TRBD1 (5 bases). Germline-derived CDR1 and CDR2 are SGHNT and YYREEE (reference sequence). This CDR3 spans 12 amino acids. The V end lost 3 bases, the J end lost 8 bases, and 11 bases lay between the germline ends. In nucleotides, the CDR3 is TGTGCCAGCAGCTCAGGGTTTGACGGCTACACCTTC. Amino acids: CASSSGFDGYTF.

The V gene is TRBV6-5, the J gene TRBJ2-5; 8 bases line up with TRBD1. The CDR3 consists of 14 residues. Trimming cost V 5 bases and J 1 base; bases outside gene matches: 3. Germline loops: CDR1 MNHEY, CDR2 SVGAGI. The CDR3 spells CASSRQGPQETQYF. CDR3 DNA: TGTGCCAGCAGTAGACAGGGGCCCCAAGAGACCCAGTACTTC.

This CDR3 reads CASSLRRRDWDTDTEAFF. In nucleotides, the CDR3 is TGTGCCAGCAGCTTAAGGCGAAGGGATTGGGACACCGACACTGAAGCTTTCTTT. The chain couples TRBV7-6 to TRBJ1-1, with D perhaps TRBD1 (6 bases). V was trimmed by 2 bases and J by 3 bases, leaving 22 bases between them. CDR1 is SGHVS, CDR2 FNYEAQ, per germline. CDR3 length: 18 residues.

V and J are TRBV10-3 and TRBJ1-1, with D perhaps matching TRBD1 (5 bases). The CDR3 is 15 residues long. Germline V lookup: CDR1 ENHRY, CDR2 SYGVKD. The V end was cut by 6 bases, the J end by 0 bases, with 14 bases between. Here the CDR3 DNA reads TGTGCCATCAGGGGAACCGGGACGGTGAACACTGAAGCTTTCTTT. Its protein is CAIRGTGTVNTEAFF.

V gene TRBV30 combines with J gene TRBJ2-5; D is possibly TRBD1 or TRBD2 (5 bases each). Germline V lookup: CDR1 GTSNPN, CDR2 SVGIG (reference sequence). The CDR3 covers 15 residues. With 2 bases removed from V and 4 bases from J, the gap between germline ends came to 17 bases. The CDR3 loop is CAWSSPGRGLETQYF. CDR3 sequence (DNA): TGTGCCTGGAGTTCGCCGGGACGAGGCTTAGAGACCCAGTACTTC.

Here the CDR3 reads CASSIGTGGLDVQFF. The CDR3 bases are TGTGCCAGCAGCATTGGGACAGGGGGGCTTGATGTGCAGTTCTTC. V gene TRBV11-2 combines with J gene TRBJ2-1, with 11 nucleotides matching TRBD1. From germline, CDR1 is SGHAT and CDR2 FQNNGV. The CDR3 is made up of 15 amino acids. V gave up 5 bases and J gave up 12 bases; unmatched junction bases: 12.

This clone was detected only once. The rearrangement joins TRBV3-1 (or the pseudogene TRBV3-2) to TRBJ1-2; D ambiguous. This CDR3 comprises 15 residues. The V end was cut by 3 bases, the J end by 8 bases, with 19 bases between. Germline CDR1 LGHDT, CDR2 YNNKEL (reference sequence). The CDR3 here is CASSHLSLINGGYTF. In nucleotides, the CDR3 is TGTGCCAGCAGCCACCTGTCCCTTATCAACGGAGGCTACACCTTC.

The sample holds one count of this clone. The rearrangement uses TRBV3-1 (or the pseudogene TRBV3-2) and TRBJ2-1, with 11 bases identical to TRBD2. The CDR3 contains 15 residues. Germline lookup yields CDR1 LGHDT and CDR2 YNNKEL (reference sequence). With V trimmed by 4 bases and J by 7 bases, 6 bases remained unmatched. The CDR3 region is CASSPPGTSGNEQFF. The CDR3 nucleotides read TGTGCCAGCAGCCCGCCCGGGACTAGCGGTAATGAGCAGTTCTTC.

The chain uses TRBV6-1 and TRBJ1-4; the match to TRBD1 covers 9 bases. CDR3 length: 16 amino acids. J gave up 0 bases and V 4 bases, and 3 bases lay outside the gene matches. CDR1 and CDR2 (germline): MNHNS, SASEGT. The CDR3 bases are TGTGCCAGCAGTGGTCGACAGGGGGCAACTAATGAAAAACTGTTTTTT. Translated, it gives CASSGRQGATNEKLFF.

The chain combines TRBV19 with TRBJ1-4; D gene uncertain. The CDR3 extends over 16 amino acids. Germline V gene sequence: CDR1 LNHDA, CDR2 SQIVND (reference sequence). V was clipped by 3 bases and J by 0 bases, with 11 bases between them. The CDR3 DNA sequence: TGTGCCAGTAGTATGGTAGGGCGGACAACTAATGAAAAACTGTTTTTT. The encoded protein is CASSMVGRTTNEKLFF.

The V gene is TRBV19, the J gene TRBJ1-1, with a tentative D call TRBD1 (5 bases). V lost 7 bases and J 0 bases, leaving 12 bases between the germline ends. CDR1 is LNHDA, CDR2 SQIVND, per germline (reference sequence). The CDR3 totals 14 residues. CDR3 sequence: CASNTRQLNTEAFF. The CDR3 DNA sequence: TGTGCCAGTAACACCCGACAGTTGAACACTGAAGCTTTCTTT.

The genes are TRBV30 and TRBJ1-1, with D uncertain. CDR1 is GTSNPN, CDR2 SVGIG, per germline (reference sequence). CDR3 size: 13 residues. V lost 2 bases and J lost 9, with 16 bases in between. In nucleotides, the CDR3 is TGTGCCTGGAGTCCCTTTGCGACAAGACAAGCTTTCTTT. It codes for CAWSPFATRQAFF.

The chain joins TRBV3-1 (or the pseudogene TRBV3-2) to TRBJ2-1, with D perhaps TRBD1 or TRBD2 (5 bases each). In germline, CDR1 is LGHDT, CDR2 YNNKEL (reference sequence). The CDR3 extends over 16 amino acids. With 0 bases removed from V and 6 bases from J, the gap between germline ends came to 15 bases. The DNA of the CDR3 is TGTGCCAGCAGCCAAGACACGGGGCTAGGAGGCAATGAGCAGTTCTTC. Translation gives CASSQDTGLGGNEQFF.

The chain carries TRBV28 and TRBJ2-2; tentative D call: TRBD2 (7 bases). The CDR3 consists of 14 residues. CDR1 is MDHEN and CDR2 is SYDVKM in the germline V gene. Trimming shortened V by 6 bases and J by 6 bases, and 14 bases separated the two germline ends. The CDR3 protein is CASSSGGAPGELFF. CDR3 nucleotide sequence: TGTGCCAGCAGCAGTGGGGGGGCTCCCGGGGAGCTGTTTTTT.

The chain uses TRBV6-5 and TRBJ1-2; maybe TRBD1 (5 bases). Deletions cut 6 bases from V and 7 bases from J, with 21 bases between. The CDR3 covers 15 residues. Germline CDR1 is MNHEY and CDR2 is SVGAGI. CDR3 protein: CASRLHGAGILGYTF. The CDR3 bases are TGTGCCAGCAGATTACACGGAGCAGGGATCCTTGGCTACACCTTC.

V is TRBV6-5 and J is TRBJ1-4, with D maybe TRBD1 (5 bases). The CDR3 runs to 12 residues. The germline CDR1 and CDR2 sequences are MNHEY and SVGAGI. Deletions cut 8 bases from V and 8 bases from J, with 12 bases between. CDR3 in DNA: TGTGCCAGCTGGGAGAGGGGCGAAAAACTGTTTTTT. Translating it yields CASWERGEKLFF.

The gene calls are TRBV15 and TRBJ1-2; no reliable D call. This CDR3 comprises 15 residues. V lost 0 bases and J lost 8, with 16 bases in between. Germline CDR1 LNHNV, CDR2 YYDKDF (reference sequence). DNA of the CDR3: TGTGCCACCAGCAGAGATCGACACAACTCTGGCGGCTACACCTTC. Its translation is CATSRDRHNSGGYTF.

This rearrangement joins TRBV10-2 to TRBJ1-5; D gene uncertain. The CDR3 is 14 residues long. The germline V and J ends were trimmed by 0 bases and 11 bases, with 14 bases remaining between them. CDR1 is WSHSY and CDR2 is SAAADI in the germline V gene. The CDR3 sequence: CASSESTRTDAQHF. In nucleotides, the CDR3 is TGCGCCAGCAGTGAGTCGACTCGTACAGACGCCCAGCATTTT.

The rearrangement uses TRBV2 and TRBJ2-3, with a tentative D call TRBD2 (5 bases). Per germline, CDR1 SNHLY and CDR2 FYNNEI. The CDR3 contains 13 residues. V lost 8 bases to trimming and J lost 3 bases, with 12 bases between them. The CDR3 is CASASGSTDTQYF. The CDR3 coding sequence is TGTGCCAGCGCGAGCGGTTCGACAGATACGCAGTATTTT.

The chain joins TRBV2 to TRBJ2-7, with D possibly being TRBD2 (6 bases). CDR1 is SNHLY, CDR2 FYNNEI, per germline. V lost 0 bases and J lost 4, with 10 bases in between. This CDR3 is 14 amino acids long. The CDR3 DNA reads as TGTGCCAGCAGTGAAGCCGCTGCGGGGTACGAGCAGTACTTC. Protein product: CASSEAAAGYEQYF. Complete variable domain (other parts from reference TRBV2 and TRBJ2-7): EPEVTQTPSHQVTQMGQEVILRCVPISNHLYFYWYRQILGQKVEFLVSFYNNEISEKSEIFDDQFSVERPDGSNFTLKIRSTKLEDSAMYFCASSEAAAGYEQYFGPGTRLTVT.

The chain couples TRBV19 to TRBJ2-1, with 9 positions matching TRBD2. V was pared by 4 bases and J by 0 bases, with 7 bases of the junction left unmatched. Germline V gene sequence: CDR1 LNHDA, CDR2 SQIVND (reference sequence). The CDR3 spans 17 residues. This CDR3 reads CASSTPGLAGSYNEQFF. CDR3 nucleotides: TGTGCCAGTAGTACCCCGGGACTAGCAGGCTCCTACAATGAGCAGTTCTTC.

The chain recombines TRBV2 with TRBJ1-4; 9 bases line up with TRBD1. The V segment lost 6 bases and the J segment 1 base; nucleotides outside the gene matches: 0. Germline V CDR1 and CDR2: SNHLY, FYNNEI. This CDR3 spans 14 amino acids. Written as DNA, the CDR3 is TGTGCCAGCAGGGACAGGGGAACTAATGAAAAACTGTTTTTT. It codes for CASRDRGTNEKLFF.

This clone was observed once. The chain couples TRBV28 to TRBJ1-2; 8 bases are a match to TRBD1. The CDR3 runs 14 residues. Germline assignment: CDR1 MDHEN and CDR2 SYDVKM. The trim removed 5 bases at V and 7 bases at J, leaving 9 bases unmatched. CDR3 amino acids: CASSGTGGSAGYTF. CDR3 sequence (DNA): TGTGCCAGCAGTGGAACAGGGGGTAGCGCTGGCTACACCTTC.

The V and J genes are TRBV28 and TRBJ1-4, with D possibly TRBD1 on 5 matching bases. The CDR3 covers 14 residues. Germline V gene lookup returns CDR1 MDHEN and CDR2 SYDVKM. Trimming left V 6 bases short and J 5 bases short, with 13 bases between. The chain's CDR3 is CASSPGRRNEKLFF. The CDR3 bases are TGTGCCAGCAGCCCGGGACGGAGAAATGAAAAACTGTTTTTT.

V usage is TRBV18 and J usage is TRBJ1-2; 7 nucleotides line up with TRBD1. Losses at the gene ends were 4 bases for V and 4 bases for J; bases not matched to a gene: 15. The length of the CDR3 is 17 residues. Germline loops: CDR1 KGHSH, CDR2 LQKENI. The CDR3 loop reads CASSLISTRDSPYGYTF. CDR3 in DNA: TGTGCCAGCTCACTAATTTCTACACGGGACAGCCCCTATGGCTACACCTTC.

Comment on this clone: The junction shows a germline mismatch at one end, possibly a read error. The CDR3 region is CASRRTQGASLHCF. CDR3 in DNA: TGTGCCAGTAGGAGAACCCAGGGGGCGTCGCTCCATTGCTTC. The chain joins TRBV19 to TRBJ1-2, with 8 bases fitting TRBD1. Germline values: CDR1 LNHDA, CDR2 SQIVND (reference sequence). The CDR3 is made up of 14 amino acids.

In regard to this clone: Germline is not matched at one junction end, which may reflect a read error. This rearrangement joins TRBV3-1 (or the pseudogene TRBV3-2) to TRBJ1-1; tentatively, D is TRBD1 (5 bases). CDR1 and CDR2 from the germline V gene are LGHDT and YNNKEL (reference sequence). The length of the CDR3 is 14 residues. CDR3: CASSQRETDTGAFF. The CDR3 nucleotides are TGTGCCAGCAGCCAAAGAGAGACAGATACTGGAGCTTTCTTT.

The rearrangement uses TRBV3-1 (or the pseudogene TRBV3-2) and TRBJ2-6; TRBD1 is a possible D gene (6 bases). Germline CDR1 is LGHDT and CDR2 is YNNKEL (reference sequence). This CDR3 is built from 17 residues. V lost 5 bases and J lost 0, with 14 bases in between. This chain's CDR3 is CASSFRGLSSGANVLTF. CDR3 DNA sequence: TGTGCCAGCAGCTTCAGGGGTTTAAGCTCTGGGGCCAACGTCCTGACTTTC.

This chain uses TRBV27 with TRBJ1-1; D ambiguous. Per the germline V gene, CDR1 is MNHEY and CDR2 is SMNVEV (reference sequence). This CDR3 has 11 residues. Trimming stripped 6 bases from V and 4 bases from J, with 6 bases between. As DNA, the CDR3 is TGTGCCAGCAGAAGGAGCACTGAAGCTTTCTTT. It codes for CASRRSTEAFF.

The chain joins TRBV6-4 to TRBJ1-1; no clear D gene. This CDR3 is 11 amino acids long. Germline V gene data show CDR1 as MRHNA and CDR2 as SNTAGT. Trimming pared 8 bases from V and 7 bases from J, leaving 11 bases between. The CDR3 coding sequence is TGTGCCAGCGGTTCGGGCCTTGAAGCTTTCTTT. Encoded protein: CASGSGLEAFF.

The chain is built from TRBV28 and TRBJ2-1; D is possibly TRBD2 (5 bases). The germline V and J ends were trimmed by 7 bases and 8 bases, with 21 bases remaining between them. Germline loops: CDR1 MDHEN, CDR2 SYDVKM. The CDR3 consists of 15 residues. CDR3: CASKSPGSGFDEQFF. The CDR3 bases are TGTGCCAGCAAATCCCCGGGATCTGGATTCGATGAGCAGTTCTTC.